This TCR beta chain was sequenced in a study of T-cell memory formation after mild COVID-19. Turning to the study itself: TCR clusters were largely donor specific.

Each CDR3 protein gets one entry after TCRdb re-called the 5' RACE reads with MiXCR. The top ten clones hold approximately 25% of a sample with about 50,000 distinct CDR3 sequences, 12% of them seen once. The CDR3 consists of 14 residues. The germline V gene encodes CDR1 LGHNA and CDR2 YSLEER. With 3 bases removed from V and 7 bases from J, the gap between germline ends came to 12 bases. The rearrangement uses TRBV4-3 and TRBJ1-4; weak D call: TRBD1 (5 bases). This receptor was identified in a young man who had mild COVID-19 (a few samples of this study predate the infection). Cell type and time point are not known. Sequencing was carried out using PBMCs or a T cell subset sorted from them (not recorded which). Here the CDR3 DNA reads TGCGCCAGCAGCCAGGCCAGGGTGGGTGAAAAACTGTTTTTT. Translated, it gives CASSQARVGEKLFF.